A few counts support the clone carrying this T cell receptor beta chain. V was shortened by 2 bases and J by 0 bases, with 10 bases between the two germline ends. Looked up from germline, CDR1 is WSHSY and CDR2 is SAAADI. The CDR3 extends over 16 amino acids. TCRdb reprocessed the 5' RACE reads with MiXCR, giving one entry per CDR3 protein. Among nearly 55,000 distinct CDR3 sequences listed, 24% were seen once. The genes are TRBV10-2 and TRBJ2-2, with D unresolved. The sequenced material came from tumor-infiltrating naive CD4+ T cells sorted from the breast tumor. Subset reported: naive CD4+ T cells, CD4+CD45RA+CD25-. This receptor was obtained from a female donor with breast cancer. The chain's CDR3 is CASSEVGRPNTGELFF. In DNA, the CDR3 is TGCGCCAGCAGTGAGGTTGGGCGGCCGAACACCGGGGAGCTGTTTTTT.